There are a few counts of the clone carrying this T cell receptor beta chain. Its antigen remains unknown. The data were obtained in a study of shared clonotypes between healthy human individuals. After removal of 4 bases from V and 6 bases from J, the junction contained 5 bases not matched to a gene. CDR1 is SGHTA and CDR2 is FQGNSA in the germline V gene. The length of the CDR3 is 13 residues. Free of recent acute infections or vaccinations, the donors were healthy HIV-negative adults. Repertoires were generated with immunoSEQ multiplex PCR, while TCRdb's copy carries only in-frame clones and drops some. The profile shows about 1 million clones, about 80% of them singletons. Study observations and caveats: Naive subsets, compared against memory subsets, generally had larger estimated richness values. The four-donor shared clonotypes exceeded non-shared clonotypes in generation probability, with non-shared ones scoring lower.

The V gene is TRBV7-2, the J gene TRBJ2-7; 8 nucleotides match TRBD2. The sequence was collected from a man in his late teens or twenties in good health. The sequencing sample was made of memory CD4+ T cells sorted from blood. Subset described: CD45RA-negative fraction. This chain's CDR3 is CASSSGRAGEQYF. The DNA for the CDR3 is TGTGCCAGCAGCTCCGGGAGGGCCGGCGAGCAGTACTTC.